What follows is one T cell receptor (beta chain) and its context. These data come from a study of shared clonotypes between healthy human individuals. Sequencing used immunoSEQ multiplex PCR; TCRdb keeps in-frame clones, though not all of them. The table lists roughly 590,000 clones, 95% of them singletons. CDR1 is SGHNT and CDR2 is YYREEE in the germline V gene (reference sequence). This CDR3 comprises 14 residues. V was shortened by 0 bases and J by 0 bases, with 7 bases between the two germline ends. The naive CD8 subset, CD45RO-negative cells positively selected for CCR7, excluded terminally differentiated effector memory CD45RA+ cells.

The sequenced material came from naive CD8+ T cells sorted from blood. This receptor was obtained from a woman aged 25 to 39 in good health. This chain joins TRBV5-4 and TRBJ2-7; no reliable D call. The CDR3 region is CASSLGLSSYEQYF. In nucleotides, the CDR3 is TGTGCCAGCAGCTTGGGGCTCAGCTCCTACGAGCAGTACTTC.